A single sample is the source of the 8 T cell receptor beta chains below, sequenced in a study of post-analysis software for immune sequencing data. Study conclusions and caveats: Five TRBV segments, including TRBV5-6, TRBV5-1 and TRBV20-1, were more frequent in patients than controls.

The TCR beta cDNA libraries contained unique molecular identifiers. TCRdb recomputed calls from the PCR reads with MiXCR, one row per CDR3 protein. The repertoire includes over 150,000 distinct CDR3 sequences, about 32% of them detected once, and around 1.5% sits in the top ten. What these receptors recognize is not known. Sequencing used blood. These receptors were taken from a girl aged 5-17 years with multiple sclerosis.

This clonotype was observed many times. The gene calls are TRBV29-1 and TRBJ2-3, with D perhaps TRBD2 (5 bases). Germline V lookup: CDR1 SQVTM, CDR2 ANQGSEA. The CDR3 runs to 17 residues. Trimming took 3 bases from V and 0 from J, leaving 19 bases between them. CDR3 DNA sequence: TGCAGCGTTGAGGCCCCTCGAATCCGGAGGAGCACAGATACGCAGTATTTT. This translates into CSVEAPRIRRSTDTQYF.

This clonotype was picked up a small number of times. This rearrangement joins TRBV25-1 to TRBJ1-2; D gene unclear. CDR1 MGHDK and CDR2 SYGVNS come from the germline V gene. Between the trimmed V and J ends, which lost 4 bases and 8 bases, there was a span of 11 bases. The CDR3 contains 12 residues. The CDR3 loop is CASSVGIYGYTF. The CDR3 DNA is TGTGCCAGCAGTGTGGGGATTTACGGCTACACCTTC.

This clonotype has a single count. A much larger clone lies a single base off, so this may be a read error. Lacking the conserved final phenylalanine or tryptophan, this CDR3 likely reflects a read error. The chain is built from TRBV27 and TRBJ2-5, with 8 bases lining up with TRBD2. Germline CDR1 and CDR2: MNHEY and SMNVEV (reference sequence). V shed 6 bases, J shed 2 bases, and the junction held 8 bases outside the gene matches. The CDR3 extends over 15 amino acids. The CDR3 here is CASRLHSGAQETQYL. The DNA of the CDR3 is TGTGCCAGCAGACTACATAGCGGGGCACAAGAGACCCAGTACTTG.

There are many counts of this clonotype. The gene calls are TRBV7-2 and TRBJ2-7; TRBD2 agrees at 10 bases. The CDR3 is made up of 15 amino acids. Looked up from germline, CDR1 is SGHTA and CDR2 is FQGNSA. V lost 5 bases and J lost 0; bases outside the gene matches: 4. The CDR3 coding sequence is TGTGCCAGCAGCAAAGGGACTAGCGCCTCCTACGAGCAGTACTTC. Encoded protein: CASSKGTSASYEQYF.

This chain uses TRBV12-3 or TRBV12-4 with TRBJ2-4, with D perhaps TRBD1 or TRBD2 (7 bases each). Trimming shortened V by 3 bases and J by 5 bases, and 11 bases separated the two germline ends. The CDR3 length is 14 residues. The CDR3 region has the DNA TGTGCCAGCAGTTTGGGAGGGGGCGAAAACATTCAGTACTTC. It encodes CASSLGGGENIQYF.

There are many counts of this clonotype. The chain is built from TRBV11-2 and TRBJ2-5; tentatively, D is TRBD2 (7 bases). Looked up from germline, CDR1 is SGHAT and CDR2 is FQNNGV. V was trimmed by 1 base and J by 1 base, leaving 10 bases between them. The CDR3 loop spans 15 amino acids. The CDR3 loop is CASSLVGGAQETQYF. CDR3 sequence (DNA): TGTGCCAGCAGCTTAGTAGGGGGGGCCCAAGAGACCCAGTACTTC.

This chain connects TRBV20-1 to TRBJ2-7; TRBD2 aligns across 14 bases. The CDR3 sequence is 17 residues long. Germline loops: CDR1 DFQATT, CDR2 SNEGSKA (reference sequence). V shed 5 bases, J shed 6 bases, and the junction held 15 bases outside the gene matches. CDR3 residues: CSAFRGLAGEGVREQYF. In nucleotides, the CDR3 is TGCAGTGCTTTTCGGGGACTAGCGGGAGAAGGGGTCCGCGAGCAGTACTTC.

This clonotype was recorded a few times. This may stem from a read error, because a much larger clone lies one nucleotide away. The chain has TRBV5-1 and TRBJ2-4; either TRBD1 or TRBD2 may supply D (5 bases each). CDR3 size: 15 residues. The germline CDR1 and CDR2 sequences are SGHRS and YFSETQ. The CDR3 protein is CARSLARSDLGEQYF. In DNA, the CDR3 is TGCGCCCGCAGCTTGGCCAGGAGTGACTTAGGGGAGCAGTACTTC.